This is a list of T cell receptor beta chains from one sample in a study of sequential checkpoint blockade in melanoma. This table comes from immunoSEQ multiplex PCR, and its TCRdb copy is limited to in-frame clones, with some not included. The sample records some 2,300 clones, roughly a quarter being singletons. This material consisted of tumor tissue (inferred from file names), taken from a patient given nivolumab and ipilimumab in sequence. Every receptor here comes from a human donor with melanoma. Each CDR3 is given with its conserved first and last residue. Fields, in order: D gene, J gene, clone size, CDR3 length, V gene, CDR3 DNA, CDR3 protein. The D gene is left open where the match is weak. The size entry is marked missing in some rows and otherwise reads once, few, many or a size class.

NA,TRBJ2-2,NA,14,TRBV19,TGTGCCAGTAGCCCCACAGTAGGTCCCGGGGAGCTGTTTTTT,CASSPTVGPGELFF
NA,TRBJ1-5,NA,16,TRBV6-8,TGTGCCAGCAGCTCTTTGGTCGGCGGGAAGGGGCAGCCCCAGCATTTT,CASSSLVGGKGQPQHF
TRBD1,TRBJ2-1,medium-sized,15,TRBV9,TGTGCCAGCAGATCTGGGACAGGGGTTTACAATGAGCAGTTCTTC,CASRSGTGVYNEQFF
NA,TRBJ1-2,NA,14,TRBV19,TGTGCCAGTAGTATAGACGGGGGATTTAATGGCTACACCTTC,CASSIDGGFNGYTF
TRBD1,TRBJ1-2,medium-sized,14,TRBV11-3,TGTGCCAGCAGCTTAGTGACAGGGAGTGGTGGCTACACCTTC,CASSLVTGSGGYTF
NA,TRBJ2-2,NA,14,TRBV9,TGTGCCAGCAGCGTAGGAGGGGCCACCGGGGAGCTGTTTTTT,CASSVGGATGELFF
TRBD2,TRBJ2-1,NA,12,TRBV30,TGTGCCAGACTTAGCGGGAGAAATGAGCAGTTCTTC,CARLSGRNEQFF
NA,TRBJ1-3,NA,14,TRBV19,TGTGCCAGTAGTATAGACCACTCTGGAAACACCATATATTTT,CASSIDHSGNTIYF
NA,TRBJ1-5,few,14,TRBV19,TGTGCCAGTAGTATAGATGTCCAAGGGCAGCCCCAGCATTTT,CASSIDVQGQPQHF
NA,TRBJ1-5,NA,14,TRBV5-1,TGCGCCAGCAGCTTGGAATCCGGGGACCAGCCCCAGCATTTT,CASSLESGDQPQHF
TRBD1,TRBJ1-2,medium-sized,16,TRBV6-8,TGTGCCAGCAGTTACTCGCTGACAGGGGGTAGCTATGGCTACACCTTC,CASSYSLTGGSYGYTF
NA,TRBJ1-1,few,13,TRBV6-1,TGTGCCAGCAGTGAAGCAGAGAACACTGAAGCTTTCTTT,CASSEAENTEAFF
TRBD2,TRBJ2-5,once,14,TRBV15,TGTGCCACCAGCAGAGGGAGGGGAGGGGAGACCCAGTACTTC,CATSRGRGGETQYF
NA,TRBJ1-2,many,16,TRBV1,TGCGCCAGCAGCCCTCATGCGGAGGGAGCTAACTATGGCTACACCTTC,CASSPHAEGANYGYTF
NA,TRBJ2-6,NA,16,TRBV18,TGTGCCAGCTCACCACCAAAGGCGTCTGGGGCCAACGTCCTGACTTTC,CASSPPKASGANVLTF
TRBD1,TRBJ1-2,NA,14,TRBV19,TGTGCCAGTACCCCCCAGGGGGCCTCCTATGGCTACACCTTC,CASTPQGASYGYTF
TRBD1,TRBJ2-2,NA,14,TRBV10-2,TGCGCCAGCCGGGGACAGGGGCGGACCGGGGAGCTGTTTTTT,CASRGQGRTGELFF
TRBD1,TRBJ2-1,NA,15,TRBV6-8,TGTGCCAGCAGTTCGGGGACAGGGGGGGGCAATGAGCAGTTCTTC,CASSSGTGGGNEQFF
NA,TRBJ2-1,NA,16,TRBV18,TGTGCCAGCTCACCAAGGGGGGCCCAGTCCTACAATGAGCAGTTCTTC,CASSPRGAQSYNEQFF
NA,TRBJ1-3,NA,14,TRBV10-2,TGCGCCAGCAGGGAGGGAGGCTCTGGAAACACCATATATTTT,CASREGGSGNTIYF
TRBD1,TRBJ1-2,NA,16,TRBV19,TGTGCCAGTAGTATTAGCGCCGGACAGGGAGCCTATGGCTACACCTTC,CASSISAGQGAYGYTF
TRBD1,TRBJ1-2,few,14,TRBV6-8,TGTGCCAGCAGATCAGGGGGCGCGATCTATGGCTACACCTTC,CASRSGGAIYGYTF
TRBD1,TRBJ1-1,NA,14,TRBV25-1,TGTGCCAGCAGTGAGGGACAGGGGGCAACTGAAGCTTTCTTT,CASSEGQGATEAFF
NA,TRBJ2-3,medium-sized,14,TRBV11-3,TGTGCCAGCTCCGGGCCCTGGGGCACAGATACGCAGTATTTT,CASSGPWGTDTQYF
TRBD1,TRBJ1-1,medium-sized,16,TRBV11-3,TGTGCCAGCAGCATCTGGACAGGGAACATGAACACTGAAGCTTTCTTT,CASSIWTGNMNTEAFF
NA,TRBJ1-2,NA,12,TRBV6-8,TGTGCCACCGACAGGTCTTCATATGGCTACACCTTC,CATDRSSYGYTF
TRBD2,TRBJ2-2,few,15,TRBV6-8,TGTGCCATCAGGGGACTAGCGGGACCCACCGGGGAGCTGTTTTTT,CAIRGLAGPTGELFF
NA,TRBJ1-4,few,14,TRBV6-8,TGTGCCAGCAGTTCGGTCGGGACCCTGGAAAAACTGTTTTTT,CASSSVGTLEKLFF
TRBD1,TRBJ1-1,NA,18,TRBV18,TGTGCCAGCTCACCACTAGACAGGGGGATAAGGGAGGGCACTGAAGCTTTCTTT,CASSPLDRGIREGTEAFF
TRBD1,TRBJ2-1,NA,14,TRBV5-1,TGCGCCAGCAGCTTTCCGGGACAGTACAATGAGCAGTTCTTC,CASSFPGQYNEQFF
TRBD1,TRBJ1-2,NA,13,TRBV19,TGTGCCAGTAGGCAACAGGGGCTCTATGGCTACACCTTC,CASRQQGLYGYTF
NA,TRBJ1-6,once,14,TRBV10-2,TGCGCCAGCAGTGCCGGGGGGGAAAATTCACCCCTCCACTTT,CASSAGGENSPLHF
NA,TRBJ2-3,many,17,TRBV11-3,TGTGCCAGCAGCTTAGGGGGGACACGGCTGGTAACAGATACGCAGTATTTT,CASSLGGTRLVTDTQYF
NA,TRBJ1-2,NA,15,TRBV14,TGTGCCAGCAGCCAAGTACCCGGGACGGCCTATGGCTACACCTTC,CASSQVPGTAYGYTF
TRBD2,TRBJ2-5,medium-sized,14,TRBV11-3,TGTGCCAGCAGCGCTAGCGGGAGCTTAGAGACCCAGTACTTC,CASSASGSLETQYF
NA,TRBJ1-6,NA,15,TRBV6-8,TGTGCCAGCAGCCTTAGGACGGGAAATAATTCACCCCTCCACTTT,CASSLRTGNNSPLHF
NA,TRBJ1-1,medium-sized,13,TRBV23-1,TGCGCCACCCGGACAGACTTAAACACTGAAGCTTTCTTT,CATRTDLNTEAFF
TRBD2,TRBJ2-1,NA,13,TRBV12-5,TGTGCCAGCAAAGGACTAGTTGGCAATGAGCAGTTCTTC,CASKGLVGNEQFF
NA,TRBJ2-2,few,16,TRBV6-8,TGTGCCAGCAGTTACGGGGCAGGGAGCGGCACCGGGGAGCTGTTTTTT,CASSYGAGSGTGELFF
TRBD1,TRBJ1-4,medium-sized,14,TRBV11-3,TGTGCCAGCAGCGAGACAGGGACTAATGAAAAACTGTTTTTT,CASSETGTNEKLFF
TRBD1,TRBJ2-5,many,16,TRBV11-3,TGTGCCAGCAGCGCTTCCGGGACAGGGGGCGAAGAGACCCAGTACTTC,CASSASGTGGEETQYF
TRBD1,TRBJ2-1,medium-sized,17,TRBV11-3,TGTGCCAGCAGCTTAGTCTGGTCGGGACAGGGCTACAATGAGCAGTTCTTC,CASSLVWSGQGYNEQFF